The table lists the clone carrying this T cell receptor beta chain with a few counts. V gave up 5 bases and J gave up 5 bases, with 12 bases separating them. This CDR3 contains 13 residues. Germline V gene lookup returns CDR1 MNHEY and CDR2 SMNVEV (reference sequence). This entry belongs to a study of shared clonotypes between healthy human individuals. Here immunoSEQ multiplex PCR was the method, and the copy in TCRdb shows in-frame clones only, minus some. The data show fewer than 2.5 million clones, roughly 93% seen once. This clonotype was sampled from a man between 18 and 35 years old in good health. Some clones in this sample may be carry-over from other donors' samples. The source material was naive CD4+ T cells from PBMCs. Sample subset: CD45RA+ positively selected. The V gene is TRBV27, the J gene TRBJ1-2; no reliable D call. CDR3 coding DNA: TGTGCCAGCAGTATAATGGCGGGTTATGGCTACACCTTC. The encoded protein is CASSIMAGYGYTF.